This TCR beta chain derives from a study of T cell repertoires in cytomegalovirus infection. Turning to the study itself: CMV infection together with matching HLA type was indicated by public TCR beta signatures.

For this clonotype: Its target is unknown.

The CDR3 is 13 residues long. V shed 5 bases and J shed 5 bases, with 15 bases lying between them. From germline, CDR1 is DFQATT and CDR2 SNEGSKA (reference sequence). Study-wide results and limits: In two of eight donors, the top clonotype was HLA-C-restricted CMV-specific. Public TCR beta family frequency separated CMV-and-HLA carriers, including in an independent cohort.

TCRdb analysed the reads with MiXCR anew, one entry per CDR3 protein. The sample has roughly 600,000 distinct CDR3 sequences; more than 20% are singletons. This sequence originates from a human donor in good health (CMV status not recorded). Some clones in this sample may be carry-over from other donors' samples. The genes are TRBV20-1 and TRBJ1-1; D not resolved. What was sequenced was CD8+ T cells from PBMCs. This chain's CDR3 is CSALTRGGTEAFF. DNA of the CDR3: TGCAGTGCTTTGACCCGGGGAGGTACTGAAGCTTTCTTT.